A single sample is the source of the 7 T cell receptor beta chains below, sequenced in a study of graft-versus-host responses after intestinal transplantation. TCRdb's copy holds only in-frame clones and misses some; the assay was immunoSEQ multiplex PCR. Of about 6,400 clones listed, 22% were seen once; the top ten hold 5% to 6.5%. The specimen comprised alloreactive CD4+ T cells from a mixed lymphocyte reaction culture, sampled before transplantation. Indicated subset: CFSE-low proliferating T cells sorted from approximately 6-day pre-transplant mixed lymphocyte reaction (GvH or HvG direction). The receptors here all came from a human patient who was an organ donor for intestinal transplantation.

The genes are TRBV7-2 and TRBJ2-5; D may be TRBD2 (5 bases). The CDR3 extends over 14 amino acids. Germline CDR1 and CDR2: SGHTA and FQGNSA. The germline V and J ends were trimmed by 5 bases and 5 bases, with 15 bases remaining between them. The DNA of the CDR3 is TGTGCCAGCAGCAGCCGGTCGGCGGGTGAGACCCAGTACTTC. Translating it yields CASSSRSAGETQYF. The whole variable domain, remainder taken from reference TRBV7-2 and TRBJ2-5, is GAGVSQSPSNKVTEKGKDVELRCDPISGHTALYWYRQSLGQGLEFLIYFQGNSAPDKSGLPSDRFSAERTGGSVSTLTIQRTQQEDSAVYLCASSSRSAGETQYFGPGTRLLVL.

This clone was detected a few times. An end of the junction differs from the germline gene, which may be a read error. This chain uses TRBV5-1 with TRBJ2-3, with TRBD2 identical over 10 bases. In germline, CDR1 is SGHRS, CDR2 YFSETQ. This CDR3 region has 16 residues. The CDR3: CASSILAGGSTDTQYF. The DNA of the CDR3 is TGTGCCAGCAGCATATTAGCGGGGGGAAGCACAGATACGCAGTATTTT.

This CDR3 is CASSTQINYGYTF. CDR3 nucleotide sequence: TGCGCCAGCAGCACACAGATTAACTATGGCTACACCTTC. This chain connects TRBV5-1 to TRBJ1-2, with D uncertain. The V and J ends lost 4 bases and 1 base respectively, with 8 bases between them. CDR1 is SGHRS, CDR2 YFSETQ, per germline. This CDR3 has 13 amino acids.

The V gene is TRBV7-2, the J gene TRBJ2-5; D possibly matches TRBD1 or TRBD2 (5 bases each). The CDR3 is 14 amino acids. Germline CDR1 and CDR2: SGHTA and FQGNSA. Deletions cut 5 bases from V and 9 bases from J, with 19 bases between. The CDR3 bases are TGTGCCAGCAGCCCTATGTGGGTGTGGGGGTCCCAGTACTTC. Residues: CASSPMWVWGSQYF.

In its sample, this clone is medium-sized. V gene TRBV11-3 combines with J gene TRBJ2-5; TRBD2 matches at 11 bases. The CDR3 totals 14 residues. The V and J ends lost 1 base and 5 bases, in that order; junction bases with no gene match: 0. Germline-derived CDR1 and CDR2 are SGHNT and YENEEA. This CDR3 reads CASSLGTSGETQYF. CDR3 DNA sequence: TGTGCCAGCAGCTTAGGGACTAGCGGGGAGACCCAGTACTTC.

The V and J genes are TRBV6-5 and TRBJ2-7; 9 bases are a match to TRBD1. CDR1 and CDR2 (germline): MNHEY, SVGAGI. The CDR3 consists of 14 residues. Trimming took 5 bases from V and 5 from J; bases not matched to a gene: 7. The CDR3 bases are TGTGCCAGCAGTGGGGACAGGGAAGTGCACGAGCAGTACTTC. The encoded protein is CASSGDREVHEQYF.

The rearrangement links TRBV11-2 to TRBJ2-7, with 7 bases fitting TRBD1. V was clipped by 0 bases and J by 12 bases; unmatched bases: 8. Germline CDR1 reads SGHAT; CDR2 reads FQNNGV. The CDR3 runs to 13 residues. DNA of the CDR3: TGTGCCAGCAGCTTAGACGGGACAGCGACCTGGTACTTC. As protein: CASSLDGTATWYF. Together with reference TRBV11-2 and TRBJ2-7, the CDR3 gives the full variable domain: EAGVAQSPRYKIIEKRQSVAFWCNPISGHATLYWYQQILGQGPKLLIQFQNNGVVDDSQLPKDRFSAERLKGVDSTLKIQPAKLEDSAVYLCASSLDGTATWYFGPGTRLTVT.